The present T cell receptor beta chain was sequenced within a study of blood T cell repertoires in COVID-19. Looking at the study overall: Acute-phase and convalescent COVID-19 samples originated in the United States, Italy and Spain. Nucleic acid was either cDNA or gDNA, and it came from T cells, B-cell-depleted T cells, or PBMCs.

The germline V gene encodes CDR1 MNHEY and CDR2 SVGEGT. V trimming: 2 bases; J trimming: 8 bases; junction bases outside the gene matches: 5. The CDR3 is 13 residues long. This clone was counted between two and nine times. How the authors handled the data: Reference gene primer amplification yielded estimated nucleated cell counts. Profiling relied on immunoSEQ multiplex PCR, and the TCRdb table lists in-frame clones only, not all of them. V, J and clone size are those of that table, while D and trimming were read from the DNA. This table has approximately 100,000 clones, 69% appearing once. The specimen sequenced was peripheral blood. The sequence was obtained from a man aged 80 or over with acute or convalescent COVID-19. The chain uses TRBV6-2 or TRBV6-3 and TRBJ2-7; 8 positions match TRBD2. CDR3 nucleotides: TGTGCCAGCAGTTACACTGGACTAGCTCAGCAGTACTTC. It is translated as CASSYTGLAQQYF.